The 26 T cell receptor beta chains below all came from one sample that was sequenced in a study of T cell responses to AZD1222 COVID-19 vaccine. Assay used: immunoSEQ multiplex PCR; TCRdb lists only in-frame clones, some missing. The profile shows 130,000 or so clones, just over 85% of them singletons. The sample here was peripheral blood, taken on day 0 of AZD1222 vaccination. The receptors stem from an adult in good health.

The rearrangement joins TRBV5-4 to TRBJ2-6; D is possibly TRBD1 or TRBD2 (5 bases each). The CDR3 is 18 amino acids. Germline V gives CDR1 SGHNT, CDR2 YYREEE (reference sequence). V was trimmed by 0 bases and J by 0 bases, leaving 13 bases between them. DNA for the CDR3: TGTGCCAGCAGCTTGGTAGGGACGGGAATCTCTGGGGCCAACGTCCTGACTTTC. Its protein is CASSLVGTGISGANVLTF. The whole variable domain, remainder taken from reference TRBV5-4 and TRBJ2-6, is ETGVTQSPTHLIKTRGQQVTLRCSSQSGHNTVSWYQQALGQGPQFIFQYYREEENGRGNFPPRFSGLQFPNYSSELNVNALELDDSALYLCASSLVGTGISGANVLTFGAGSRLTVL.

This rearrangement joins TRBV23-1 to TRBJ1-1, with D maybe TRBD1 (5 bases). TRBV23-1 qualifies as an ORF whose function is uncertain. This CDR3 is 13 amino acids long. Trimming took 7 bases from V and 0 from J, leaving 9 bases between them. This chain's CDR3 is CASILQVNTEAFF. The CDR3 DNA reads TGCGCCAGCATTCTACAGGTGAACACTGAAGCTTTCTTT.

The rearrangement links TRBV7-9 to TRBJ1-4; D not resolved. CDR3 length: 14 residues. Trimming shortened V by 1 base and J by 5 bases, and 8 bases separated the two germline ends. Germline CDR1 and CDR2: SEHNR and FQNEAQ (reference sequence). CDR3 DNA: TGTGCCAGCAGCTTAGTCGGCCAGAATGAAAAACTGTTTTTT. This codes for CASSLVGQNEKLFF.

This chain connects TRBV19 to TRBJ2-1, with D perhaps TRBD1 (5 bases). Germline V gene data show CDR1 as LNHDA and CDR2 as SQIVND (reference sequence). The CDR3 has 15 amino acids. V lost 4 bases, J lost 7 bases, and 17 bases lay in between. CDR3 region: CASSTTGSMRNEQFF. The CDR3 region has the DNA TGTGCCAGTAGTACAACAGGTTCGATGAGAAATGAGCAGTTCTTC. Full variable domain (missing parts from reference TRBV19 and TRBJ2-1): DGGITQSPKYLFRKEGQNVTLSCEQNLNHDAMYWYRQDPGQGLRLIYYSQIVNDFQKGDIAEGYSVSREKKESFPLTVTSAQKNPTAFYLCASSTTGSMRNEQFFGPGTRLTVL.

This clone has only a few counts. The chain has TRBV5-1 and TRBJ1-1, with a possible D match to TRBD1 (6 bases). Germline-derived CDR1 and CDR2 are SGHRS and YFSETQ. V was shortened by 7 bases and J by 6 bases, with 16 bases between the two germline ends. CDR3 length: 13 amino acids. CDR3 bases: TGCGCCAGCGCGACAGGACCTCTTTCTGAAGCTTTCTTT. Its protein product is CASATGPLSEAFF.

This clone was seen only once. CDR3 protein: CASSFGQGAGYGYTF. Here the CDR3 DNA reads TGTGCCAGCAGCTTTGGACAGGGGGCGGGCTATGGCTACACCTTC. The rearrangement joins TRBV7-2 to TRBJ1-2; 11 bases are a match to TRBD1. With 3 bases clipped from V and 4 bases from J, the junction kept 4 bases outside the gene matches. The CDR3 runs to 15 residues. Germline V gene sequence: CDR1 SGHTA, CDR2 FQGNSA.

There are a few counts of this clone. This chain links TRBV2 with TRBJ2-2; perhaps TRBD2 as D (5 bases). The CDR3 contains 16 residues. Germline V CDR1 and CDR2: SNHLY, FYNNEI. V gave up 4 bases and J gave up 0 bases, with 12 bases separating them. The CDR3 nucleotides read TGTGCCAGCAGTGCCGACGGACTCGCGAACACCGGGGAGCTGTTTTTT. Residues: CASSADGLANTGELFF.

This clone occurred a few times. V usage is TRBV12-3 or TRBV12-4 and J usage is TRBJ1-2; 7 nucleotides align to TRBD1. CDR3 size: 12 residues. The ends lost 5 bases at V and 8 bases at J; junction bases unmatched: 5. CDR3 loop: CASSAQGGGYTF. The CDR3, as DNA: TGTGCCAGCAGTGCCCAGGGGGGAGGCTACACCTTC.

The chain links TRBV7-2 to TRBJ1-6; D gene ambiguous. This CDR3 has 14 residues. The V and J ends lost 1 base and 6 bases respectively, with 7 bases between them. Germline V lookup: CDR1 SGHTA, CDR2 FQGNSA. This CDR3 is CASSLVGANSPLHF. The CDR3 DNA is TGTGCCAGCAGCTTAGTGGGTGCTAATTCACCCCTCCACTTT. Based on the CDR3 plus reference TRBV7-2 and TRBJ1-6, the full variable domain is GAGVSQSPSNKVTEKGKDVELRCDPISGHTALYWYRQSLGQGLEFLIYFQGNSAPDKSGLPSDRFSAERTGGSVSTLTIQRTQQEDSAVYLCASSLVGANSPLHFGNGTRLTVT.

The V gene is TRBV5-3, the J gene TRBJ1-2; D ambiguous. TRBV5-3 is an ORF, with its function uncertain. The CDR3 loop spans 15 amino acids. Trimming left V 0 bases short and J 4 bases short, with 13 bases between. The CDR3 sequence: CARSLVRARRYGYTF. In nucleotides, the CDR3 is TGTGCCAGAAGCTTGGTCCGGGCGAGGCGCTATGGCTACACCTTC.

The chain joins TRBV7-8 to TRBJ2-3; tentatively, D is TRBD2 (5 bases). In germline, CDR1 is SGHVS, CDR2 FQNEAQ. The V and J ends lost 5 bases and 1 base respectively, with 19 bases between them. This CDR3 is 17 amino acids long. The DNA of the CDR3 is TGTGCCAGCAGCACCCCCCGAGGAGGTGGCGGCACAGATACGCAGTATTTT. Protein sequence: CASSTPRGGGGTDTQYF.

V gene TRBV7-2 combines with J gene TRBJ1-2; 7 bases are a match to TRBD1. V shed 5 bases and J 4 bases; nucleotides not matched to a gene: 7. CDR1 is SGHTA and CDR2 is FQGNSA in the germline V gene. CDR3 length: 14 residues. The CDR3 DNA sequence: TGTGCCAGCAGCCCCCGACAGGGTGGCTATGGCTACACCTTC. Translating it yields CASSPRQGGYGYTF.

The chain carries TRBV5-1 and TRBJ1-6; possible D gene TRBD1, 5 bases. Trimming shortened V by 2 bases and J by 9 bases, and 15 bases separated the two germline ends. Germline assignment: CDR1 SGHRS and CDR2 YFSETQ. CDR3 length equals 15 residues. CDR3 amino acids: CASSFGAHQSSPLHF. DNA of the CDR3: TGCGCCAGCAGCTTCGGGGCGCATCAAAGTTCACCCCTCCACTTT.

The CDR3 reads CASSHRGVDEQFF. In DNA, the CDR3 is TGTGCCAGCAGCCACCGGGGAGTCGATGAGCAGTTCTTC. The genes are TRBV3-1 (or the pseudogene TRBV3-2) and TRBJ2-1, with D tentatively TRBD2 (5 bases). Germline assignment: CDR1 LGHDT and CDR2 YNNKEL (reference sequence). This CDR3 comprises 13 residues. V lost 3 bases to trimming and J lost 8 bases, with 11 bases between them.

The chain is built from TRBV27 and TRBJ1-6; D not resolved. The germline V and J ends were trimmed by 2 bases and 10 bases, with 9 bases remaining between them. Looked up from germline, CDR1 is MNHEY and CDR2 is SMNVEV (reference sequence). CDR3 length equals 13 residues. The CDR3 reads CASSLLRGSPLHF. In DNA, the CDR3 is TGTGCCAGCAGTTTACTCCGTGGCTCACCCCTCCACTTT.

CDR3 loop: CSVEEWTENTEAFF. The CDR3 nucleotides are TGCAGCGTTGAAGAGTGGACAGAGAACACTGAAGCTTTCTTT. The J gene is TRBJ1-1, the V gene TRBV29-1; D may be TRBD1 (6 bases). V was shortened by 0 bases and J by 1 base, with 9 bases between the two germline ends. The CDR3 loop spans 14 amino acids. CDR1 SQVTM and CDR2 ANQGSEA come from the germline V gene. Drawing the rest from reference TRBV29-1 and TRBJ1-1, the complete variable domain is SAVISQKPSRDICQRGTSLTIQCQVDSQVTMMFWYRQQPGQSLTLIATANQGSEATYESGFVIDKFPISRPNLTFSTLTVSNMSPEDSSIYLCSVEEWTENTEAFFGQGTRLTVV.

J is TRBJ1-5 and V is TRBV27; D is undetermined. The ends were cut back, 1 base at V and 4 bases at J, with 8 bases in the middle. The CDR3 consists of 14 residues. Looked up from germline, CDR1 is MNHEY and CDR2 is SMNVEV (reference sequence). The CDR3 DNA reads as TGTGCCAGCAGTTTATTAGGGAGGAATCAGCCCCAGCATTTT. Protein: CASSLLGRNQPQHF.

The CDR3 nucleotides are TGTGCCAGCAGCTTAAACGGGAGAGACACTGAAGCTTTCTTT. This sequence encodes CASSLNGRDTEAFF. V usage is TRBV11-2 and J usage is TRBJ1-1; D is uncertain. This CDR3 has 14 amino acids. Germline V gives CDR1 SGHAT, CDR2 FQNNGV. V was shortened by 2 bases and J by 3 bases, with 10 bases between the two germline ends.

In this sample, this clone turned up a few times. The J gene is TRBJ2-7, the V gene TRBV27, with 11 positions matching TRBD2. There are 15 residues in the CDR3. After removal of 5 bases from V and 2 bases from J, the junction contained 5 bases not matched to a gene. The germline CDR1 and CDR2 sequences are MNHEY and SMNVEV (reference sequence). For the CDR3, the DNA is TGTGCCAGCAGTCTTGTAGCGGGAGGGCCCTACGAGCAGTACTTC. Its protein product is CASSLVAGGPYEQYF.

The chain carries TRBV27 and TRBJ1-5; TRBD1 is a possible D gene (6 bases). The CDR3 covers 21 residues. In germline, CDR1 is MNHEY, CDR2 SMNVEV (reference sequence). Trimming removed 6 bases from V and 6 bases from J, with 36 bases in between. CDR3 bases: TGTGCCAGCAGCCACCCCCCTACAGGGTTAATAATAACAACCAGCGGTCAGCCCCAGCATTTT. As protein: CASSHPPTGLIITTSGQPQHF.

The CDR3 DNA is TGTGCCAGCAGCTCGCTTCCAGGGATGTCCGGGGAGCTGTTTTTT. The encoded protein is CASSSLPGMSGELFF. This chain connects TRBV3-1 (or the pseudogene TRBV3-2) to TRBJ2-2, with D possibly TRBD1 on 5 matching bases. Germline V gene lookup returns CDR1 LGHDT and CDR2 YNNKEL (reference sequence). The CDR3 consists of 15 residues. V lost 5 bases to trimming and J lost 6 bases, with 16 bases between them.

The V and J genes are TRBV6-5 and TRBJ2-5; 7 bases are shared with TRBD1. Germline trimming cut 4 bases from V and 5 bases from J; bases unmatched to any gene: 10. Germline V gene sequence: CDR1 MNHEY, CDR2 SVGAGI. CDR3 size: 15 residues. CDR3 DNA: TGTGCCAGCAGTTCACAGGGGCCCGAAGGGGAGACCCAGTACTTC. This translates into CASSSQGPEGETQYF.

V and J are TRBV3-1 (or the pseudogene TRBV3-2) and TRBJ2-6, with unresolved D. V was shortened by 0 bases and J by 2 bases, with 2 bases between the two germline ends. There are 14 residues in the CDR3. Germline V lookup: CDR1 LGHDT, CDR2 YNNKEL (reference sequence). CDR3 sequence reads: CASSQEPGANVLTF. CDR3 in DNA: TGTGCCAGCAGCCAAGAACCTGGGGCCAACGTCCTGACTTTC.

The chain links TRBV28 to TRBJ1-1, with no clear D. V lost 2 bases and J lost 5, with 9 bases in between. The CDR3 loop spans 13 amino acids. Per the germline V gene, CDR1 is MDHEN and CDR2 is SYDVKM. CDR3 sequence: CASSLIRGTEAFF. CDR3 nucleotide sequence: TGTGCCAGCAGTTTAATTCGGGGAACTGAAGCTTTCTTT. The whole variable domain, filled in from reference TRBV28 and TRBJ1-1, reads DVKVTQSSRYLVKRTGEKVFLECVQDMDHENMFWYRQDPGLGLRLIYFSYDVKMKEKGDIPEGYSVSREKKERFSLILESASTNQTSMYLCASSLIRGTEAFFGQGTRLTVV.

This chain joins TRBV6-5 and TRBJ2-6; possibly TRBD1 for D (6 bases). Germline CDR1 and CDR2: MNHEY and SVGAGI. The CDR3 is 16 amino acids. V shed 0 bases and J shed 2 bases, with 8 bases lying between them. CDR3 protein: CASSYSGGAGANVLTF. In DNA, the CDR3 is TGTGCCAGCAGTTACTCTGGGGGCGCTGGGGCCAACGTCCTGACTTTC.

The chain carries TRBV2 and TRBJ2-3; 15 bases are a match to TRBD2. This CDR3 is built from 16 residues. The trim removed 6 bases at V and 4 bases at J, leaving 5 bases unmatched. The germline CDR1 and CDR2 sequences are SNHLY and FYNNEI. The CDR3 DNA sequence: TGTGCCAGCAGAGACCGGACTAGCGGGGGGGCAGATACGCAGTATTTT. Residues: CASRDRTSGGADTQYF.